This TCR beta chain is from a study of shared clonotypes between healthy human individuals. Whole-study context: With ages of 18 to 49, the donors were two women and a few men.

The donors were all Caucasian adults (living in Nashville, Tennessee). The ends lost 1 base at V and 2 bases at J; junction bases unmatched: 5. The CDR3 length is 15 residues. Germline V gene lookup returns CDR1 MGHRA and CDR2 YSYEKL. The study's findings and limits: The study generally estimated greater richness for naive than memory subsets. What limited the represented genetic and exposure-history diversity was the small number of donors.

TCRdb keeps only in-frame clones here, not all; method: immunoSEQ multiplex PCR. The repertoire holds hundreds of thousands of clones, roughly 97% seen once, with about 0.057% in the top ten. In the case of this clone: Its target is unknown.

The TCR was taken from a woman between 25 and 40 years old in good health. The sample taken for sequencing was naive CD4+ T cells sorted from blood. The subset denotes: CD45RA+ positively selected. The gene calls are TRBV4-1 and TRBJ2-7; 7 nucleotides match TRBD2. CDR3 nucleotide sequence: TGCGCCAGCAGCCAAGGAGGGCTAGCGGCCTACGAGCAGTACTTC. Amino acid sequence: CASSQGGLAAYEQYF.